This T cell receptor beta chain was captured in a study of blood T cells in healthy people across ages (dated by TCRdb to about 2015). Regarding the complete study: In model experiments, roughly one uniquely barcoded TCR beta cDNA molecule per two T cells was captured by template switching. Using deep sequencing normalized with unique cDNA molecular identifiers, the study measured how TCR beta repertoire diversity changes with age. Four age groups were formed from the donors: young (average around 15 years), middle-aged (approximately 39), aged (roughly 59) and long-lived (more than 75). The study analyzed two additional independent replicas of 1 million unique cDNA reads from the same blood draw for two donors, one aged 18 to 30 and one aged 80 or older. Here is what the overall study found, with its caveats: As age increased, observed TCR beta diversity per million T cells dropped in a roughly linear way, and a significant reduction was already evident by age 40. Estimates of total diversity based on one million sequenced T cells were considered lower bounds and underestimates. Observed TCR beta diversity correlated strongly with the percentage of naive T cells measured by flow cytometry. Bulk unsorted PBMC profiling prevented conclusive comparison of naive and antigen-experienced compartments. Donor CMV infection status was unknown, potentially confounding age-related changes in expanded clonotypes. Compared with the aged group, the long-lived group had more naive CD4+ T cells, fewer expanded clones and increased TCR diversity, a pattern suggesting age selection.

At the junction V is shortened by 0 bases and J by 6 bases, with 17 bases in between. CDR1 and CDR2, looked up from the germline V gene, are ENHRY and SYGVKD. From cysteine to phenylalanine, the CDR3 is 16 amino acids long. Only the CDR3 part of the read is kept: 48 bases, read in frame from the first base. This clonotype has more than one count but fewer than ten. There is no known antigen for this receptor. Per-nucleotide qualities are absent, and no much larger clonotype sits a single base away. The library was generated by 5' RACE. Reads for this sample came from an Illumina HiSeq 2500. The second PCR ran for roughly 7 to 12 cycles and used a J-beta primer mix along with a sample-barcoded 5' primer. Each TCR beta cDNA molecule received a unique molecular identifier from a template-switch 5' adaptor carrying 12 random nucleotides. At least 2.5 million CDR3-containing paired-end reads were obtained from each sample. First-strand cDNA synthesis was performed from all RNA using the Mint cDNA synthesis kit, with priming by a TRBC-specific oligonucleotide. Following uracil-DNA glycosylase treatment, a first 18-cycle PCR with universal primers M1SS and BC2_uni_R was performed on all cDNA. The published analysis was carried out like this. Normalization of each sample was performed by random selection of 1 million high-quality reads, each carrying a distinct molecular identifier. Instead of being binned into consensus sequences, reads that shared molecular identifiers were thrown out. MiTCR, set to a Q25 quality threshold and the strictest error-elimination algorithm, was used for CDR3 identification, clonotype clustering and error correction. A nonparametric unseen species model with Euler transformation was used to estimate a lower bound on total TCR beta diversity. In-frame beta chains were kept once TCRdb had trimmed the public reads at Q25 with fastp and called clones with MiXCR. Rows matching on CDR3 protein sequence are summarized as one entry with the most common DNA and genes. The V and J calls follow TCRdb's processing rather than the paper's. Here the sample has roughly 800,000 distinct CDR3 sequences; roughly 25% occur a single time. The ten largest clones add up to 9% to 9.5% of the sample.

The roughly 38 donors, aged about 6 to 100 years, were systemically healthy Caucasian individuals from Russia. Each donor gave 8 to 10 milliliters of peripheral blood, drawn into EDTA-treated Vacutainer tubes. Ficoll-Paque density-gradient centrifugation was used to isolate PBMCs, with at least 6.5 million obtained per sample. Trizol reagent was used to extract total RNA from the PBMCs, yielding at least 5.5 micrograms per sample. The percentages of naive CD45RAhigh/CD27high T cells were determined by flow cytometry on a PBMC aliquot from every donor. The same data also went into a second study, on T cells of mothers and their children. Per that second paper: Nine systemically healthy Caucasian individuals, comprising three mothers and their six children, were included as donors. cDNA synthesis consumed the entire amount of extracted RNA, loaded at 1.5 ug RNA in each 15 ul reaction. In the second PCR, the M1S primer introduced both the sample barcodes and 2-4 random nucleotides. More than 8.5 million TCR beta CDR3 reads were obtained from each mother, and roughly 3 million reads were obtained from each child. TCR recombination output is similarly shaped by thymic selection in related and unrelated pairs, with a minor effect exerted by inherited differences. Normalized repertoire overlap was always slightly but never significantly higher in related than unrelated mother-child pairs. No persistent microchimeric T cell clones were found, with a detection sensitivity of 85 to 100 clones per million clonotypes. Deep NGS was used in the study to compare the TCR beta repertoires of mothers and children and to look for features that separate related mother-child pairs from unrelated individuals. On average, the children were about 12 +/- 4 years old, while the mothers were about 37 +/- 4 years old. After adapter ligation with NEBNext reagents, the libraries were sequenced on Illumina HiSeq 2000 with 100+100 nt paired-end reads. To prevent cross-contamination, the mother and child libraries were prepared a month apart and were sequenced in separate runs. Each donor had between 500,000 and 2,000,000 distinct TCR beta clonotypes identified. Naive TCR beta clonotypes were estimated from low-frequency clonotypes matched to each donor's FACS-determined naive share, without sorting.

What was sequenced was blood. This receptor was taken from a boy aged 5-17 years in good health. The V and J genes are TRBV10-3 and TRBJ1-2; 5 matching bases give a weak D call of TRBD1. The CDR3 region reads CAISESLLGQDNGYTF. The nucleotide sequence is TGTGCCATCAGTGAGTCTCTTCTGGGGCAGGATAATGGCTACACCTTC.